This T cell receptor beta chain was captured by sequencing in a study of blood T cell repertoires in COVID-19. This clone was seen a handful of times. The data were produced by immunoSEQ multiplex PCR, yet TCRdb's version contains in-frame clones alone and is incomplete. The sample has about 320,000 clones; about 89% are singletons. Germline V CDR1 and CDR2: KGHSH, LQKENI. CDR3 length: 15 residues. Trimming took off 8 bases at V and 1 base at J, with 17 bases between the two ends. The TCR sequence derives from a man aged 18 to 30 who had recovered from COVID-19. This chain links TRBV18 with TRBJ1-1; a possible D gene is TRBD1 (6 bases). Material: peripheral blood. The CDR3 DNA is TGTGCCAGCGGGGGCAGGGTGGCGGAGAACACTGAAGCTTTCTTT. Translation: CASGGRVAENTEAFF.